Listed below are T cell receptor beta chains from one sample, sequenced in a study of blood T cells in healthy people across ages. TCRdb re-analysed the 5' RACE reads in MiXCR, keeping a single row per CDR3 protein. Of fewer than 2,000,000 distinct CDR3 sequences detected, about 31% appear once; the ten largest clones hold about 11%. The sequenced sample was blood. These TCRs come from a woman in her 30s in good health. CDR3s include the opening cysteine and the closing phenylalanine or tryptophan.

J gene | V gene | CDR3 protein
TRBJ2-7 | TRBV7-2 | CASSFMTGLSYEQYF
TRBJ2-7 | TRBV20-1 | CSGWSSYEQYF
. | TRBV20-1 | CSASSFLRGLEQYF
TRBJ1-2 | TRBV7-9 | CASSLREPGDGYTF
TRBJ2-3 | TRBV20-1 | CSAKRGGGTQYF
TRBJ2-5 | TRBV7-9 | CASSYGTGTEQYF
TRBJ2-2 | TRBV7-3 | CASSLRSGTDVRQGNTGELFF
TRBJ2-5 | TRBV14 | CASSPFLGDFQETQYF
TRBJ1-4 | TRBV6-2/TRBV6-3 | CASSIGEKLFF
TRBJ2-1 | TRBV7-2 | CASSLAIRMAEAYNEQFF
TRBJ2-5 | TRBV5-1 | CASSLAAGELKETQYF
TRBJ2-1 | TRBV14 | CASSLGTSAYNGQFF
TRBJ2-5 | TRBV6-1 | CASTSGRSQETQYF
TRBJ2-7 | TRBV7-2 | CASSYQDRAYEQYF
TRBJ2-5 | TRBV7-6 | CASSRTSDGETQYF
TRBJ2-1 | TRBV5-1 | CASSLETFSYNEQFF
TRBJ1-5 | TRBV12-3/TRBV12-4 | CASSGQAGGQPQHF
TRBJ2-5 | TRBV28 | CASSFRDRGRETQYF
TRBJ1-2 | TRBV6-5 | CASSTGTGANYGYTF
TRBJ1-2 | TRBV20-1 | CSAWTEIGYGYTF
TRBJ2-1 | TRBV20-1 | CSASSLSHGSYNEQFF
TRBJ2-7 | TRBV7-9 | CASSLASRGPNYEQYF
TRBJ2-7 | TRBV7-9 | CASSPRLDSSYEQYF
TRBJ2-5 | TRBV20-1 | CSVSPQAGETQYF
TRBJ1-4 | TRBV29-1 | CSARRGQREKLFF
TRBJ1-1 | TRBV20-1 | CSAAQGMGTEAFF
TRBJ1-2 | TRBV6-6 | CASRNRGRTRTGGYTF
TRBJ2-3 | TRBV11-2 | CASSLDPLRGTSTDTQYF
TRBJ2-7 | TRBV20-1 | CSAEGTSGDEQYF
TRBJ2-7 | TRBV11-2 | CASSLEGTVHYEQYF
TRBJ2-3 | TRBV29-1 | CSGRQGGGDTQYF
TRBJ1-1 | TRBV30 | CAWRGLTNTEAFF
TRBJ2-7 | TRBV2 | CASSEGQGIDEQYF
TRBJ2-7 | TRBV7-9 | CASSYLAGGPNGAQYF
TRBJ1-1 | TRBV4-1 | CASSQDGLPGAFF
TRBJ2-7 | TRBV6-5 | CASSRLVGAATYEQYF
TRBJ2-7 | TRBV11-2 | CASSSLPSQSSYEQYF
TRBJ2-5 | TRBV12-3/TRBV12-4 | CASMEGGRETQYF
TRBJ2-7 | TRBV20-1 | CSAGGRGGTAYEQYF
TRBJ1-2 | TRBV12-3/TRBV12-4 | CASIPGQASSNYGYTF
TRBJ1-1 | TRBV3-1 | CASSQDRSIRGAGTNTEAFF
TRBJ1-3 | TRBV7-2 | CASESRGLSGNTIYF
TRBJ2-1 | TRBV15 | CATGRVSGRLGNEQFF
TRBJ1-2 | TRBV7-9 | CASRPGPSNNYGYTF
TRBJ2-7 | TRBV27 | CAGKKGRSCEQYF
TRBJ2-7 | TRBV27 | CASSRQNLYEQYF
TRBJ1-1 | TRBV20-1 | CSAPGQGEVEAFF
TRBJ2-3 | TRBV6-2/TRBV6-3 | CASTSSEGNTQYF
TRBJ2-7 | TRBV27 | CASYQTGTAISYEQYF
TRBJ2-1 | TRBV27 | CASSLSQNRLAGAYNEQFF
TRBJ2-1 | TRBV5-1 | CASSLATWYNEQFF
TRBJ2-3 | TRBV25-1 | CASSEWEGSPDTQYF
TRBJ1-2 | TRBV3-1 | CASSHRQGRGYTF
TRBJ2-1 | TRBV4-1 | CASSQASGRPPYNEQFF
TRBJ1-2 | TRBV5-5 | CASSTDLGGYGYTF